These T cell receptor beta chains were read from a single sample in a study of blood T cell repertoires in COVID-19. Data came from immunoSEQ multiplex PCR; TCRdb stores just in-frame clones and leaves some out. The sample holds about 330,000 clones, around 90% seen once. Sequenced input: peripheral blood. The receptors were sampled from a man between 18 and 35 years old who had recovered from COVID-19. Each CDR3 is given with its conserved first and last residue. Each record gives: J gene, V gene, D gene, clone size, CDR3 protein, CDR3 DNA. The D gene is left open where the match is weak. Rows give clone size only sometimes, using once, few, many, or a class for an expanded clone.

>TRBJ2-7|TRBV5-4|.|once
CASSAARGPYEQYF
TGTGCCAGCAGCGCGGCCAGGGGTCCCTACGAGCAGTACTTC
>TRBJ2-3|TRBV10-1|TRBD2|.
CASSTGLAGATDTQYF
TGCGCCAGCAGCACGGGACTAGCGGGAGCCACAGATACGCAGTATTTT
>TRBJ1-1|TRBV6-1|.|few
CASSERGLTEAFF
TGTGCCAGCAGTGAAAGGGGATTGACTGAAGCTTTCTTT
>TRBJ1-2|TRBV2|.|.
CASSDPEDYGYTF
TGTGCCAGCAGTGACCCAGAAGACTATGGCTACACCTTC
>TRBJ2-5|TRBV9|TRBD2|once
CASSSGTSGGAETQYF
TGTGCCAGCAGCTCCGGGACTAGCGGGGGGGCGGAGACCCAGTACTTC
>TRBJ2-5|TRBV21-1|.|.
CASSPFTSGPQETQYF
TGTGCCAGCAGCCCTTTTACTAGCGGTCCGCAAGAGACCCAGTACTTC
>TRBJ2-5|TRBV12-5|.|.
CASGLGGPETQYF
TGTGCTAGTGGTTTGGGGGGGCCGGAGACCCAGTACTTC
>TRBJ2-3|TRBV4-1|TRBD2|.
CASALGPRVPGLRTDTQYF
TGCGCCAGCGCTCTCGGTCCGCGGGTTCCGGGACTACGCACAGATACGCAGTATTTT
>TRBJ2-3|TRBV7-9|.|.
CASSRLGGVTDTQYF
TGTGCCAGCAGCCGCCTCGGGGGAGTCACAGATACGCAGTATTTT
>TRBJ2-7|TRBV6-5|.|once
CASSQGPETYEQYF
TGTGCCAGCAGCCAGGGGCCGGAAACCTACGAGCAGTACTTC
>TRBJ1-1|TRBV10-3|.|once
CAISDQFGTPNTEAFF
TGTGCCATCAGTGACCAATTCGGGACACCGAACACTGAAGCTTTCTTT
>TRBJ2-2|TRBV9|TRBD2|once
CASSPGTSGTGELFF
TGTGCCAGCAGCCCGGGGACTAGCGGTACCGGGGAGCTGTTTTTT
>TRBJ2-7|TRBV10-3|.|.
CAISESSGSYEQYF
TGTGCCATCAGTGAGTCGAGCGGAAGCTACGAGCAGTACTTC
>TRBJ1-5|TRBV19|.|.
CASSIAAGPNQPQHF
TGTGCCAGTAGTATAGCGGCAGGCCCGAATCAGCCCCAGCATTTT
>TRBJ2-1|TRBV25-1|TRBD2|.
CASSAISSGRSYNEQFF
TGTGCCAGCAGTGCGATCTCTAGCGGCCGCTCCTACAATGAGCAGTTCTTC
>TRBJ1-4|TRBV18|TRBD1|.
CASYPGQDRGKLFF
TGTGCCAGCTATCCGGGACAGGACCGGGGTAAACTGTTTTTT
>TRBJ1-5|TRBV28|TRBD1|.
CASSTPGQGARQPQHF
TGTGCCAGCAGTACACCAGGACAGGGGGCGAGGCAGCCCCAGCATTTT
>TRBJ2-1|TRBV5-1|TRBD2|.
CASSSQRGSSYNEQFF
TGCGCCAGCAGCTCACAGCGGGGGAGCTCCTACAATGAGCAGTTCTTC
>TRBJ1-1|TRBV24-1|.|.
CATSDLVSTEAFF
TGTGCCACCAGTGATTTGGTCTCCACTGAAGCTTTCTTT
>TRBJ1-1|TRBV11-3|.|.
CASSPGVGILNTEAFF
TGTGCCAGCAGCCCAGGGGTTGGGATCTTGAACACTGAAGCTTTCTTT